The rows below give T cell receptor beta chains drawn from one sample of a study of T cells after posttransplantation cyclophosphamide. Measured with immunoSEQ multiplex PCR; TCRdb has only the in-frame clones, and not every one. The sample shows around 12,000 clones, roughly 2% of them seen only once. Sequences were derived from PBMCs, sampled after allogeneic stem cell transplant with posttransplant cyclophosphamide. All receptors derive from a male patient between 25 and 40 years old who received an allogeneic stem cell transplant from a related donor, was CMV-positive, and had no GVHD. Part of the T cells may come from the graft donor. Both conserved end residues are part of each CDR3. Fields, in order: clone size, V gene, D gene, J gene, CDR3 protein, CDR3 DNA. The D gene is left open where the match is weak. Size is stated for part of the rows, as once, few or many counts, or as a class when the clone is expanded.

.,TRBV4-3,TRBD1,TRBJ1-2,CASSQDGDSYGYTF,TGCGCCAGCAGCCAAGATGGGGACAGCTATGGCTACACCTTC
.,TRBV11-3,.,TRBJ2-6,CASSLDPPFPGANVLTF,TGTGCCAGCAGCTTAGATCCCCCCTTTCCCGGGGCCAACGTCCTGACTTTC
.,TRBV30,.,TRBJ2-1,CAGHGQLNEQFF,TGTGCCGGCCACGGACAGCTCAATGAGCAGTTCTTC
.,TRBV5-4,.,TRBJ1-1,CASAGPAGVSDTEAFF,TGTGCCAGCGCTGGGCCCGCCGGGGTCTCTGACACTGAAGCTTTCTTT
.,TRBV5-4,.,TRBJ1-2,CASRQEYQAADGYTF,TGTGCCAGCAGACAGGAATATCAGGCTGCGGATGGCTACACCTTC
few,TRBV27,TRBD2,TRBJ2-1,CASSLRLAGDNEQFF,TGTGCCAGCAGCCTAAGACTAGCGGGGGACAATGAGCAGTTCTTC
few,TRBV9,.,TRBJ2-2,CASSVSGDTGELFF,TGTGCCAGCAGCGTGTCAGGGGACACCGGGGAGCTGTTTTTT
.,TRBV6-6,.,TRBJ1-5,CASKGQGNQPQHF,TGTGCCAGCAAGGGCCAGGGAAATCAGCCCCAGCATTTT
few,TRBV4-2,TRBD2,TRBJ2-7,CASSQDVTSGGSSEQYF,TGTGCCAGCAGCCAAGATGTAACTAGCGGGGGGAGTTCCGAGCAGTACTTC
.,TRBV7-6,TRBD2,TRBJ2-1,CASQRLAGAYNEQFF,TGTGCCAGTCAGCGACTAGCGGGGGCTTACAATGAGCAGTTCTTC
.,TRBV14,TRBD2,TRBJ2-3,CASSGLVSDTQYF,TGTGCCAGCAGCGGACTAGTTTCAGATACGCAGTATTTT
medium-sized,TRBV4-2,.,TRBJ2-1,CASSREQGLSYNEQFF,TGTGCCAGCAGCCGAGAACAGGGTCTCTCCTACAATGAGCAGTTCTTC
.,TRBV15,TRBD1,TRBJ2-7,CATSSRDRSAYEQYF,TGTGCCACCAGCTCCCGGGACAGGAGTGCCTACGAGCAGTACTTC
.,TRBV7-9,.,TRBJ2-1,CASSVLPEQFF,TGTGCCAGCAGCGTCCTTCCTGAGCAGTTCTTC
.,TRBV5-8,.,TRBJ1-1,CASSLVGGRAAFF,TGTGCCAGCAGCTTGGTGGGGGGGCGAGCAGCTTTCTTT
medium-sized,TRBV4-2,TRBD2,TRBJ2-1,CASSHYSGGYNEQFF,TGTGCCAGCAGCCATTATAGCGGGGGATACAATGAGCAGTTCTTC
few,TRBV19,.,TRBJ1-5,CASREARDGVGNQPQHF,TGTGCCAGTAGAGAGGCGCGGGATGGGGTCGGCAATCAGCCCCAGCATTTT
.,TRBV5-6,TRBD2,TRBJ2-7,CASSRGLAGVGEQYF,TGTGCCAGCAGCAGGGGACTAGCGGGAGTTGGCGAGCAGTACTTC
few,TRBV7-9,.,TRBJ2-5,CASSFGPGETQYF,TGTGCCAGCAGCTTCGGTCCGGGGGAGACCCAGTACTTC
few,TRBV2,.,TRBJ2-7,CASSEEAAEYEQYF,TGTGCCAGCAGTGAAGAGGCGGCTGAGTACGAGCAGTACTTC
few,TRBV7-8,TRBD1,TRBJ2-3,CASSLPRDRPSSTDTQYF,TGTGCCAGCAGCTTACCCCGGGACAGACCATCAAGCACAGATACGCAGTATTTT
few,TRBV7-8,.,TRBJ1-1,CASSFPVFTEAFF,TGTGCCAGCAGCTTCCCCGTGTTCACTGAAGCTTTCTTT
.,TRBV29-1,.,TRBJ2-5,CSVERGGPKETQYF,TGCAGCGTTGAACGTGGAGGGCCTAAAGAGACCCAGTACTTC
few,TRBV5-6,.,TRBJ2-5,CASSLVRGALRGETQYF,TGTGCCAGCAGCTTGGTCAGGGGGGCTTTGAGGGGAGAGACCCAGTACTTC
.,TRBV28,.,TRBJ1-2,CASSLKVPQRGYTF,TGTGCCAGCAGTTTAAAGGTCCCCCAGCGTGGCTACACCTTC
few,TRBV7-3,.,TRBJ2-5,CASSPGNQETQYF,TGTGCCAGCAGCCCGGGGAATCAAGAGACCCAGTACTTC
.,TRBV7-3,.,TRBJ1-5,CASSLWQGNQPQHF,TGTGCCAGCAGTTTATGGCAGGGCAATCAGCCCCAGCATTTT
few,TRBV6-1,.,TRBJ2-3,CASSEAGAGTDTQYF,TGTGCCAGCAGTGAAGCGGGAGCGGGCACAGATACGCAGTATTTT
.,TRBV10-1,TRBD1,TRBJ2-3,CASSDGTGGHDTQYF,TGCGCCAGCAGTGACGGAACAGGGGGCCACGATACGCAGTATTTT
few,TRBV5-4,.,TRBJ1-2,CASSQGVGNYGYTF,TGTGCCAGCAGCCAAGGGGTAGGGAACTATGGCTACACCTTC
.,TRBV11-2,TRBD2,TRBJ2-1,CASSLVKSASGSYDNEQFF,TGTGCCAGCAGCTTAGTTAAGTCGGCTAGCGGGAGTTATGACAATGAGCAGTTCTTC
few,TRBV2,.,TRBJ1-6,CASSAREALLNSPLHF,TGTGCCAGCAGCGCGAGGGAAGCGTTGCTGAATTCACCCCTCCACTTT
few,TRBV5-4,.,TRBJ1-4,CASSLDSNEKLFF,TGTGCCAGCAGTTTAGACAGTAATGAAAAACTGTTTTTT
.,TRBV4-1,TRBD1,TRBJ2-2,CASSPGTGDSTGELFF,TGCGCCAGCAGCCCCGGGACAGGGGATAGCACCGGGGAGCTGTTTTTT
.,TRBV6-1,TRBD1,TRBJ2-1,CAARGPNNEQFF,TGTGCCGCCAGGGGGCCGAACAATGAGCAGTTCTTC
few,TRBV5-1,.,TRBJ2-7,CASRRGSYEQYF,TGCGCCAGCCGAAGGGGAAGCTACGAGCAGTACTTC